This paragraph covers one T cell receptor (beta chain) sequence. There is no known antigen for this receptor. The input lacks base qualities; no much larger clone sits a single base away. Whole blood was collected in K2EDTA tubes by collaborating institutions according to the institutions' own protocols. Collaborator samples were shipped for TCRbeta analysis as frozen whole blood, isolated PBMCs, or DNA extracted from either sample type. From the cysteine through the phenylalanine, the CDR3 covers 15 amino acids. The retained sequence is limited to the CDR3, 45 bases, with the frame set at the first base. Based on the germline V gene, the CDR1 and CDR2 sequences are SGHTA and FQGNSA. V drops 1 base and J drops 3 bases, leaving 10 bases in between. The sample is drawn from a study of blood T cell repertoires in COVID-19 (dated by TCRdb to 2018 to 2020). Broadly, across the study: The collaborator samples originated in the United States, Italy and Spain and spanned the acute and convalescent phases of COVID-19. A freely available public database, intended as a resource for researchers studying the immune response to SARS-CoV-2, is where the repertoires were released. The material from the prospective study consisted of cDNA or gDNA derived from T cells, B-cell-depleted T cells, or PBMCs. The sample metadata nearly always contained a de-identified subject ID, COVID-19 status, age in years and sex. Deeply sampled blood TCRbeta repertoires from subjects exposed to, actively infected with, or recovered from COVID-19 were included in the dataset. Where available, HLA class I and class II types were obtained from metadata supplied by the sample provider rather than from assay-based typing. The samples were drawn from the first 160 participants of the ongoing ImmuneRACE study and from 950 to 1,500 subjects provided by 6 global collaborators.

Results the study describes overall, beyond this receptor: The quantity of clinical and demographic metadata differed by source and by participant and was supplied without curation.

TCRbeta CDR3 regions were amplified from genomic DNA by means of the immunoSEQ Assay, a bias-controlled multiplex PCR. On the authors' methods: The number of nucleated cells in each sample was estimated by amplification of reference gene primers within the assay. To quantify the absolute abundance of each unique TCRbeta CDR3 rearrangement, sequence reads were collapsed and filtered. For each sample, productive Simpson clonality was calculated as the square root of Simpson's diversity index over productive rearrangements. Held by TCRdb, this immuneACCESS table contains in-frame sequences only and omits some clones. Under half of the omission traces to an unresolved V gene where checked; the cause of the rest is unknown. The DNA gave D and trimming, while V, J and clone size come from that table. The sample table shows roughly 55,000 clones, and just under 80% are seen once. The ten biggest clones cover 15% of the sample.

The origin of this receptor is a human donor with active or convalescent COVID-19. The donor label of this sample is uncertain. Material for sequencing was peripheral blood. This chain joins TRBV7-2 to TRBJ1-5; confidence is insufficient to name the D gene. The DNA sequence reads TGTGCCAGCAGCTTAGGTTCAGGATACAATCAGCCCCAGCATTTT. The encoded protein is CASSLGSGYNQPQHF.